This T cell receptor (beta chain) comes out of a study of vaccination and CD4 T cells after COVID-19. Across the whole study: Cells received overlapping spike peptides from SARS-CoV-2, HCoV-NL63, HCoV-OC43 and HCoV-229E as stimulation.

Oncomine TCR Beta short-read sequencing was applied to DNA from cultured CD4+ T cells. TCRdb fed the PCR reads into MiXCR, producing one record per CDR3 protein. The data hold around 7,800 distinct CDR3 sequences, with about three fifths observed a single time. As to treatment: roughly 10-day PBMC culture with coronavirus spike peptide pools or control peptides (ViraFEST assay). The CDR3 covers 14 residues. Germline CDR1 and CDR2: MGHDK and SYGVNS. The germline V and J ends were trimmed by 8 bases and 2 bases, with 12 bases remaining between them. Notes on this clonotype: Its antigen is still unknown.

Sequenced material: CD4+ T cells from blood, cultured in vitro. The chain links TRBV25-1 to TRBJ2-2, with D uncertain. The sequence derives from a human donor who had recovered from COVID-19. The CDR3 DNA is TGTGCCAGCTGGTGGGCAGTAAACACCGGGGAGCTGTTTTTT. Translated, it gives CASWWAVNTGELFF.